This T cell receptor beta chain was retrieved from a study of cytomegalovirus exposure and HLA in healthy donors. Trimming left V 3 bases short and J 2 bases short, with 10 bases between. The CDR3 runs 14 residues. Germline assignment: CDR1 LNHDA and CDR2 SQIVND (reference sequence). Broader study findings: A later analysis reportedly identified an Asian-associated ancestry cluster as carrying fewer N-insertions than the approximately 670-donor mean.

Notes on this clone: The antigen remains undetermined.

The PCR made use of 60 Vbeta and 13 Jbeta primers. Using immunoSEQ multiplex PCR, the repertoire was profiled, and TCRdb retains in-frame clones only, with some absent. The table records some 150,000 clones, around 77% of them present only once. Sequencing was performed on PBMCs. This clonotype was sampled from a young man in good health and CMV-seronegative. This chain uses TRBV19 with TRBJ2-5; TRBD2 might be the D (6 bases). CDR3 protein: CASSIGRGQETQYF. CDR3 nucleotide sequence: TGTGCCAGTAGTATTGGTCGGGGGCAAGAGACCCAGTACTTC.